What follows describes a single T cell receptor beta chain. Its binding antigen is unknown. Per-nucleotide qualities are absent, and no much larger clonotype sits a single base away. Systemically healthy Caucasian individuals from Russia, 35 to 50 in total and aged about 6 to 90 years, were included as donors. Ten milliliters of peripheral blood were drawn from each donor into EDTA-treated Vacutainer tubes. Ficoll-Paque density-gradient centrifugation was used to isolate PBMCs, with at least 6.5 million obtained per sample. Trizol reagent was used to extract total RNA from PBMCs, with at least 6 micrograms per sample. For every donor, flow cytometry on a PBMC aliquot measured the percentage of naive CD45RAhigh/CD27high T cells. These data come from a study of blood T cells in healthy people across ages (dated by TCRdb to 2014 to 2015). Regarding the complete study: In model experiments, roughly one uniquely barcoded TCR beta cDNA molecule per two T cells was captured by template switching. Age-related changes in TCR beta repertoire diversity were measured in the study by deep sequencing normalized with unique cDNA molecular identifiers. Four age groups were formed from the donors: young (average about 17 years), middle-aged (approximately 40), aged (approximately 60) and long-lived (less than 85). For two donors (one aged 18 to 29 and one aged 80 or older), the study analyzed two additional independent replicas of 1 million unique cDNA reads from the same blood draw.

What the authors observed across the whole study: Observed TCR beta diversity per million T cells fell roughly linearly with age, and a significant reduction was already apparent by age approximately 41. Observed TCR beta diversity correlated strongly with the percentage of naive T cells measured by flow cytometry. Estimates of total diversity from one million sequenced T cells were regarded as lower bounds and underestimates. Donor CMV infection status was unknown, potentially confounding age-related changes in expanded clonotypes. Because profiling used bulk unsorted PBMCs, naive and antigen-experienced compartments could not be compared conclusively. Compared with the aged group, more naive CD4+ T cells, fewer expanded clones and increased TCR diversity were shown by the long-lived group, suggesting age selection.

Measured from the cysteine to the phenylalanine, the CDR3 is 16 residues long. CDR3 DNA only is kept here, 48 bases in frame from base 1. The germline V gene gives CDR1 as SGHVS and CDR2 as FQNEAQ. The junction shows trimming of 1 base on V and 0 bases on J, plus 11 bases between the germline ends. Libraries were prepared through 5' RACE. The listed sequencing device is Illumina HiSeq 2500. A second PCR of roughly 7 to 11 cycles was performed with a sample-barcoded 5' primer and a J-beta primer mix. Each TCR beta cDNA molecule received a unique molecular identifier from a template-switch 5' adaptor carrying 12 random nucleotides. Each sample yielded at least 3 million CDR3-containing paired-end reads. All of the RNA was converted into first-strand cDNA using the Mint cDNA synthesis kit, with a TRBC-specific oligonucleotide serving as the primer. Following uracil-DNA glycosylase treatment, all cDNA underwent a first 18-cycle PCR with the universal primers M1SS and BC2_uni_R. The published analysis was carried out like this. Normalization of each sample was performed by random selection of 1 million high-quality reads, each carrying a distinct molecular identifier. Instead of being binned into consensus sequences, reads with shared molecular identifiers were discarded. MiTCR, set to a Q25 quality threshold and the strictest error-elimination algorithm, was used for CDR3 identification, clonotype clustering and error correction. A nonparametric unseen species model using Euler transformation provided a lower-bound estimate of total TCR beta diversity. TCRdb ran its own pipeline on the public reads, namely fastp trimming at Q25 and MiXCR clone calling, and kept in-frame beta chains. Every entry covers one CDR3 protein and lists the most common genes and DNA from its rows. TCRdb, rather than the study authors, made the V and J calls. The sample table shows hundreds of thousands of distinct CDR3 sequences, and just under 25% are seen once. The top ten clonotypes cover roughly a tenth of the sample.

This sample was shared with a second study, whose subject was T cells of mothers and their children. As that second study puts it: Nine systemically healthy Caucasian individuals, comprising three mothers and their six children, were included as donors. cDNA synthesis consumed the entire amount of extracted RNA, loaded at around 1.5 ug RNA in each 15 ul reaction. Sample barcodes and 2-4 random nucleotides were added via the M1S primer in the second PCR. More than 8 million TCR beta CDR3 reads were obtained from each mother, and 2.5 million to 3.5 million reads were obtained from each child. TCR recombination output is similarly shaped by thymic selection in related and unrelated pairs, with a minor effect exerted by inherited differences. Normalized repertoire overlap was always found to be slightly, but never significantly, higher in related mother-child pairs than in unrelated mother-child pairs. With a sensitivity of approximately 92 clones per million clonotypes, no persistent microchimeric T cell clones were detected. Deep NGS was used in the study to compare the TCR beta repertoires of mothers and children and to look for features that separate related mother-child pairs from unrelated individuals. Mothers averaged about 37 +/- 4 years of age and children averaged about 10 +/- 4 years. After adapter ligation was performed with NEBNext reagents, the libraries were sequenced on an Illumina HiSeq 2000 with 100+100 nt paired-end reads. To avoid cross-contamination, the mother libraries and the child libraries were prepared a month apart and sequenced in separate runs. For each donor, somewhere between about 450,000 and 2,100,000 distinct TCR beta clonotypes were identified. Naive TCR beta clonotypes were estimated from low-frequency clonotypes matched to each donor's FACS-determined naive share, without sorting.

Material: blood. The chain was built from TRBV7-8 and TRBJ2-3; the D gene remains uncertain. The clonotype comes from a boy between 10 and 17 years old in good health. CDR3 region: CASSLVSPFSTDTQYF. The bases are TGTGCCAGCAGCTTAGTTAGCCCTTTTAGCACAGATACGCAGTATTTT.